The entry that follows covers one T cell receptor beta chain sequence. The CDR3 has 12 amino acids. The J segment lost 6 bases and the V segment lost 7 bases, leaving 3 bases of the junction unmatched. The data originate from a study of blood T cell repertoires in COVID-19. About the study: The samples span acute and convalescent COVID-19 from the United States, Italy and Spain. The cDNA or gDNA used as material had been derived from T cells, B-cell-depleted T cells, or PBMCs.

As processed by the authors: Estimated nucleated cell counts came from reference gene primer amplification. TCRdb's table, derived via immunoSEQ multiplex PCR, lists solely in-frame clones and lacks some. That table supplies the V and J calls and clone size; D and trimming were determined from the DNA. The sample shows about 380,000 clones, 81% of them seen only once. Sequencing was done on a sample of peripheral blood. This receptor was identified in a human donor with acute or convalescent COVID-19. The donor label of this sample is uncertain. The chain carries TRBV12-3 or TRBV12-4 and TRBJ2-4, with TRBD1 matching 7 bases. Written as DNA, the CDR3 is TGTGCCAGCACCCGGGACAGAAACATTCAGTACTTC. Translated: CASTRDRNIQYF.